What follows describes a single TCR beta chain. As processed by the authors: Cell counts per sample came from amplifying reference gene primers. Method: immunoSEQ multiplex PCR; TCRdb's copy keeps in-frame clones and lacks some. V, J and clone size reflect that table, while D and trimming were determined from the DNA. Of tens of thousands of clones in the sample, roughly 80% were seen once. The source of the sample is a study of blood T cell repertoires in COVID-19. The wider study: COVID-19 samples, acute and convalescent, were from the United States, Italy and Spain. In each case, the material was cDNA or gDNA derived from T cells, B-cell-depleted T cells, or PBMCs.

The germline V gene has CDR1 SGHRS and CDR2 YFSETQ. V dropped 1 base and J dropped 5; count of bases not matched to a gene: 5. The CDR3 spans 15 residues. This clonotype was sampled from a human donor in a cohort sampled during active COVID-19. Specimen: peripheral blood. The chain couples TRBV5-1 to TRBJ2-5; TRBD1 matches at 10 bases. CDR3 nucleotide sequence: TGCGCCAGCAGCTTGACGACAGGGGGCGCGGAGACCCAGTACTTC. Translating it yields CASSLTTGGAETQYF.